This T cell receptor (beta chain) was documented in a study of early T cells in non-severe SARS-CoV-2 infection. Study overall: Whole-blood bulk RNA, unsorted, was sequenced, and chains were unpaired.

This clonotype was detected a few times. Its antigen is undetermined. The CDR3 totals 14 residues. The junction had 4 bases not matched to a gene; V was cut back by 3 bases and J by 3 bases. The V gene's germline CDR1 is KGHSH and CDR2 LQKENI. Regarding the study as a whole: The study's VDJdb matching favored anti-spike CD8 responses and missed private and CD4 specificities.

Unique molecular identifiers were attached to individual cDNA molecules. TCRdb reprocessed the 5' RACE reads via MiXCR and lists one record per CDR3 protein. The profile shows about 72,000 distinct CDR3 sequences, roughly 9.1% of them singletons. Here the sequenced sample was whole blood, taken at baseline. V usage is TRBV18 and J usage is TRBJ1-2; 7 bases map to TRBD1. The receptor was isolated from an adult who was a healthcare worker with PCR-confirmed SARS-CoV-2 infection or an uninfected control (not recorded which). The CDR3 spells CASSPAGTDYGYTF. The CDR3 region has the DNA TGTGCCAGCTCACCCGCCGGGACAGACTATGGCTACACCTTC.